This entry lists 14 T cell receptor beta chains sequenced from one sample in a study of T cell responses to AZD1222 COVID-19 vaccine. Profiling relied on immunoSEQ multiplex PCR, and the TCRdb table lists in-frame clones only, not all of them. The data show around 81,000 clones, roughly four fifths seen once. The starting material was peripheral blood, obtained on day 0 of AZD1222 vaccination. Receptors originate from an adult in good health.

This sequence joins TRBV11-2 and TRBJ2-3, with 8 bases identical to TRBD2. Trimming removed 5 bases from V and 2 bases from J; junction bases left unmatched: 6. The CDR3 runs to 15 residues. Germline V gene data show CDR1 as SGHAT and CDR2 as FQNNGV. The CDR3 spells CASSHRGGITDTQYF. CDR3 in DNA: TGTGCCAGCAGCCATCGCGGGGGGATCACAGATACGCAGTATTTT.

The DNA for the CDR3 is TGTGCCTGGAGCGTAACCGGGACAGGGACAGATACGCAGTATTTT. Translation: CAWSVTGTGTDTQYF. J is TRBJ2-3 and V is TRBV30, with 9 bases fitting TRBD1. The CDR3 contains 15 residues. The V and J ends lost 3 bases and 3 bases, in that order; junction bases with no gene match: 7. Germline V gene data show CDR1 as GTSNPN and CDR2 as SVGIG (reference sequence).

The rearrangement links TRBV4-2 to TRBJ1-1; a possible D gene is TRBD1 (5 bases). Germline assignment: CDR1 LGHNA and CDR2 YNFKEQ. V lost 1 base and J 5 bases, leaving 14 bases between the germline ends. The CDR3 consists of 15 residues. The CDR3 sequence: CASSQVGFRETEAFF. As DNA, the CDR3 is TGTGCCAGCAGCCAAGTGGGTTTCAGGGAGACTGAAGCTTTCTTT.

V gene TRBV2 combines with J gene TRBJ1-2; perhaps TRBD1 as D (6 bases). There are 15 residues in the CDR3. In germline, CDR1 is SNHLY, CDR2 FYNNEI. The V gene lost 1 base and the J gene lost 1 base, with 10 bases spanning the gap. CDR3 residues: CASSEGSRGNYGYTF. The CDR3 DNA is TGTGCCAGCAGTGAAGGCAGCAGGGGTAACTATGGCTACACCTTC.

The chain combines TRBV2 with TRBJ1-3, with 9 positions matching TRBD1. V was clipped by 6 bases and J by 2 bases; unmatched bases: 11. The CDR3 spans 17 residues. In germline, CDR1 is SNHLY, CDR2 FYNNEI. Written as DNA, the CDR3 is TGTGCCAGCAGATTCCGGGACAGGGATGGAGCTGGAAACACCATATATTTT. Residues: CASRFRDRDGAGNTIYF.

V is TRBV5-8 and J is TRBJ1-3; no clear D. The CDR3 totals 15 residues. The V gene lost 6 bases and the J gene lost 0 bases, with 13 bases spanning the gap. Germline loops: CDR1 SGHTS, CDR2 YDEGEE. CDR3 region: CASTLRGPSGNTIYF. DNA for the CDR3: TGTGCCAGCACCCTGAGAGGCCCCTCTGGAAACACCATATATTTT.

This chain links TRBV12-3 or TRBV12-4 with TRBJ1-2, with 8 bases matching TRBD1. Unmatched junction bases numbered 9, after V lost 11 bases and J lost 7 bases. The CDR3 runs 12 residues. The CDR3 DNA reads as TGTGCCTCCGACAGGGGAAGAAGTGGCTACACCTTC. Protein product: CASDRGRSGYTF.

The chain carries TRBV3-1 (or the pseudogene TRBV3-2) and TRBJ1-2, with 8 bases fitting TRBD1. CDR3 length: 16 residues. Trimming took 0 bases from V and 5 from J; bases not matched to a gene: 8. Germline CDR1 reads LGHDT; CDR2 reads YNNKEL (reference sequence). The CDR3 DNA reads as TGTGCCAGCAGCCAAGATCAGGGGGCCACGAGGTATGGCTACACCTTC. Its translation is CASSQDQGATRYGYTF.

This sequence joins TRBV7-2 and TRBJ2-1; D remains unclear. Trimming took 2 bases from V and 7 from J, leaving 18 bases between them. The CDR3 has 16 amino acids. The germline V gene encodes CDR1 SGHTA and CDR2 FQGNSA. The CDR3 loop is CASSLPGGTRANEQFF. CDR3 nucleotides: TGTGCCAGCAGCTTACCCGGCGGAACCCGTGCTAATGAGCAGTTCTTC.

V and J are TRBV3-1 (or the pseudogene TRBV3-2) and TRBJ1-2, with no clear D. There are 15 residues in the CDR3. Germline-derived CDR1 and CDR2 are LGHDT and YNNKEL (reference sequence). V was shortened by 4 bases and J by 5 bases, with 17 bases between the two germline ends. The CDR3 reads CASSPTQDLRYGYTF. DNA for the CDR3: TGTGCCAGCAGCCCGACGCAGGACTTGCGGTATGGCTACACCTTC.

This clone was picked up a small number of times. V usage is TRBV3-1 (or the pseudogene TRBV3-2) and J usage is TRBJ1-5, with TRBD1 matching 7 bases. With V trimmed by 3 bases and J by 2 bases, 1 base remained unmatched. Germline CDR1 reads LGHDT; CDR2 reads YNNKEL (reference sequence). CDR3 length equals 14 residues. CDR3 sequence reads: CASSHRGGNQPQHF. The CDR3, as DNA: TGTGCCAGCAGCCACAGGGGGGGCAATCAGCCCCAGCATTTT.

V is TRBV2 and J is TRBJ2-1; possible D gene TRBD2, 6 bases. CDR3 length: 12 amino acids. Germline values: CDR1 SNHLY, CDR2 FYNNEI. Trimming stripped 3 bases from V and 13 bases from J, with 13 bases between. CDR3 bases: TGTGCCAGCAGTGAGCCCCGGGGGAAACAGTTCTTC. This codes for CASSEPRGKQFF.

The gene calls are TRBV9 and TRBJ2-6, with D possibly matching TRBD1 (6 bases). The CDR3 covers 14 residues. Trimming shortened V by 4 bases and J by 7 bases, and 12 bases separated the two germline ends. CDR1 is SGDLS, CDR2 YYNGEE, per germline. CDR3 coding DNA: TGTGCCAGCAGCCCTCCCAGGGGAGCCAACGTCCTGACTTTC. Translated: CASSPPRGANVLTF.

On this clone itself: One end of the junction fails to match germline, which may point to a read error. CDR3 sequence (DNA): TGTGTCAGCAGCGCCCTAGACAGGGGGCGACCCTACGAGCAGTACTTC. Translated, it gives CVSSALDRGRPYEQYF. The J gene is TRBJ2-7, the V gene TRBV9; TRBD1 agrees at 10 bases. Germline assignment: CDR1 SGDLS and CDR2 YYNGEE. The CDR3 consists of 16 residues.